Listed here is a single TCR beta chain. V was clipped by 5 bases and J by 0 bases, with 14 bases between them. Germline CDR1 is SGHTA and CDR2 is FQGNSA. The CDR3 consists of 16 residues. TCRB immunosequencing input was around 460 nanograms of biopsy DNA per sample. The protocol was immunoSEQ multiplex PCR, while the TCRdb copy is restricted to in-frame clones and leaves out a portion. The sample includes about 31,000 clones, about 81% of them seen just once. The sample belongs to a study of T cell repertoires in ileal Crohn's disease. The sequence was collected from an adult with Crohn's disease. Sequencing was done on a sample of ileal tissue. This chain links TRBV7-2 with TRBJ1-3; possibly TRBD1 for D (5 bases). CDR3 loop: CASSGRMGGSGNTIYF. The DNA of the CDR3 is TGTGCCAGCAGCGGACGGATGGGGGGCTCTGGAAACACCATATATTTT.